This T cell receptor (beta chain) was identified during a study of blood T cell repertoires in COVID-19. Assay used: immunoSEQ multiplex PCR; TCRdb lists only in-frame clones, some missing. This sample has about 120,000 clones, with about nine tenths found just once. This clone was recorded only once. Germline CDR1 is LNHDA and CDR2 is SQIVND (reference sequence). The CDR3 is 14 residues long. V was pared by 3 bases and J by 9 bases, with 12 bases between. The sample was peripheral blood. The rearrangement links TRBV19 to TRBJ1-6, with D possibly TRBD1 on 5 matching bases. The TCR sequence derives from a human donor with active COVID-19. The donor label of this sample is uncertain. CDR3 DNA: TGTGCCAGTAGTATCGTCCAGGGCAGTTCACCCCTCCACTTT. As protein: CASSIVQGSSPLHF.